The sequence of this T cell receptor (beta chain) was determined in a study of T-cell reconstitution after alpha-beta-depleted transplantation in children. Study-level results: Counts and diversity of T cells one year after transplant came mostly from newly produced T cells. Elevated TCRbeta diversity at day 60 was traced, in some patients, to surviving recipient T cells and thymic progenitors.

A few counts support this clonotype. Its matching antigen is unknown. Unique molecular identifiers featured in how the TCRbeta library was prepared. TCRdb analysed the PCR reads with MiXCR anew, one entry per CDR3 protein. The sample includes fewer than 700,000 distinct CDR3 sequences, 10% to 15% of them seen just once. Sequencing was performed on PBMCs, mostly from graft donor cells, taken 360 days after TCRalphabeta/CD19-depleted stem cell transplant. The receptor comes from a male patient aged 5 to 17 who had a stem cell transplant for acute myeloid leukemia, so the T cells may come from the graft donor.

The CDR3: CSVPGLALPTDTQYF. CDR3 nucleotide sequence: TGCAGTGTTCCGGGACTAGCGCTCCCAACCGATACGCAGTATTTT. The chain combines TRBV20-1 with TRBJ2-3; TRBD2 matches 10 bases. The CDR3 length is 15 residues. V lost 7 bases, J lost 6 bases, and 13 bases stayed unmatched. Germline CDR1 and CDR2: DFQATT and SNEGSKA (reference sequence).